This T cell receptor (beta chain) was identified during a study of graft-versus-host responses after intestinal transplantation. For the study at large: Multivisceral, liver-intestinal, or isolated intestinal grafts went to recipients.

This CDR3 spans 15 amino acids. Looked up from germline, CDR1 is SGHRS and CDR2 is YFSETQ. V was pared by 1 base and J by 0 bases, with 9 bases between. Assay: immunoSEQ multiplex PCR; the TCRdb copy retains only in-frame clones and omits some. The sample holds about 77,000 clones; approximately 90% are singletons and the top ten take approximately 0.7%. In the case of this clone: No antigen is known for it.

Broader study findings: In recipient marrow, GvH clones were found, and some appeared first in ileum or blood. Circulating GvH clone levels at their peak were associated with HvG declines (early post-transplant).

This sequence was found in a human patient who received an intestinal transplant, so some T cells may come from the graft donor. The starting material was PBMCs, obtained 98 days after intestinal transplantation. This chain joins TRBV5-1 and TRBJ2-3; D perhaps matches TRBD1 (5 bases). CDR3 sequence (DNA): TGCGCCAGCAGCTTGAAAGGGGCTAGCACAGATACGCAGTATTTT. It encodes CASSLKGASTDTQYF.